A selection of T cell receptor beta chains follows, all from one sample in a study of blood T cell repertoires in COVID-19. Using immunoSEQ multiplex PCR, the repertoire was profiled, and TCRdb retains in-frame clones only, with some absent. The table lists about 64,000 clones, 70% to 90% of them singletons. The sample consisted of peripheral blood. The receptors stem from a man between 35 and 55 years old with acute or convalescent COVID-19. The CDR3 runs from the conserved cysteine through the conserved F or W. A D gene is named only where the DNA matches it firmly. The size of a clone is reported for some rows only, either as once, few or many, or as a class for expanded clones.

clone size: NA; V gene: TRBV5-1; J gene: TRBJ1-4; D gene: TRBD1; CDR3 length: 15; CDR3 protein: CASSHTTGANEKLFF
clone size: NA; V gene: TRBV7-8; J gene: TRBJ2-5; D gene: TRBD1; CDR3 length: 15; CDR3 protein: CASSFGPGQKETQYF
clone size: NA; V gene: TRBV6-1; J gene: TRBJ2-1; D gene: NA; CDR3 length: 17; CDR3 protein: CASSEAPAGLLYNEQFF
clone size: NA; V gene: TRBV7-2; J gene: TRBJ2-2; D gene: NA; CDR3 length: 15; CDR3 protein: CASSLAGTNTGELFF
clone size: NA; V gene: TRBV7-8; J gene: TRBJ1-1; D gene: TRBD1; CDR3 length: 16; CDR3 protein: CASSIGDRRSVTEAFF
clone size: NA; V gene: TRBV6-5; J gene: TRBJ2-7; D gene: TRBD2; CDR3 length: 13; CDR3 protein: CASRGVGSYEQYF
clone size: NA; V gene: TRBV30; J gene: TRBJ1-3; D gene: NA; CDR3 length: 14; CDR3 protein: CAWRGGGIGNTIYF
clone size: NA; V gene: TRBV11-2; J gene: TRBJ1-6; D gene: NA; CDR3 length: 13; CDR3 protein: CASSSVGWRSLHF
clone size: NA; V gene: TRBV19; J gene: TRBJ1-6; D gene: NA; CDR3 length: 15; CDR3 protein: CASSVRTVDNSPLHF
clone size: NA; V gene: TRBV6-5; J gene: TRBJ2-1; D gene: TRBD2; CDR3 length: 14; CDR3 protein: CASRGLGSRNEQFF
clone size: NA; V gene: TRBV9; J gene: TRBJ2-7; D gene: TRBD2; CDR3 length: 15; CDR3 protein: CASSVADSGVYEQYF
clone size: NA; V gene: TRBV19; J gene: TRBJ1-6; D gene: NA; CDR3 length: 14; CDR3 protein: CASSNRVGNSPLHF
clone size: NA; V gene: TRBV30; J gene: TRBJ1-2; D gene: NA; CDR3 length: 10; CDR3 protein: CAGYSAGYTF
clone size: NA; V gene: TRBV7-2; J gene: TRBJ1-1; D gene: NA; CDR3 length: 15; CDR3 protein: CASSPTPSMNTEAFF
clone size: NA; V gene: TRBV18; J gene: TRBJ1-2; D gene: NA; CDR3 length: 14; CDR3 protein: CASSPPENRQGYTF
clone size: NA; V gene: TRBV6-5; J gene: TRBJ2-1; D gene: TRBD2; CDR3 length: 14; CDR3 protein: CASGSRGGKDEQFF
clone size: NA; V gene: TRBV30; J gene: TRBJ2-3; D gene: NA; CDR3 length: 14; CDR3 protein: CAWMFRGATDTQYF
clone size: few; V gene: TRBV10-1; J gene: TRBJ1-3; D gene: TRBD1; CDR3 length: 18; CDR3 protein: CATQGAVARVSSGNTIYF
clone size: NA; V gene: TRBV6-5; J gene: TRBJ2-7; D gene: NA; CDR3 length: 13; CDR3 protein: CASSLEVSYEQYF
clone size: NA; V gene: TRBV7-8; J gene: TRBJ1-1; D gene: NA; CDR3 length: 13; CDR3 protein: CASSWQENTEAFF
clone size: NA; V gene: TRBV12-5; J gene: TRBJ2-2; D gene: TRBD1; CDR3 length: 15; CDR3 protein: CASGTGQGVDGELFF
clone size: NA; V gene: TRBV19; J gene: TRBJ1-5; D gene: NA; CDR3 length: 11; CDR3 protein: CASADRLVPRF
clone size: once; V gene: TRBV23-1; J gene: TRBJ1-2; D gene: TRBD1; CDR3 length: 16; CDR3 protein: CASSQFPGQGDPSPLF
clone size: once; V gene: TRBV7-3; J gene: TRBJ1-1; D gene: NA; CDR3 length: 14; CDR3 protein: CASSLHGGRTEAFF
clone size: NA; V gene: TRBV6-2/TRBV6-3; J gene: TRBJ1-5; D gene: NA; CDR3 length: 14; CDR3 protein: CASSYGHSYQPQHF
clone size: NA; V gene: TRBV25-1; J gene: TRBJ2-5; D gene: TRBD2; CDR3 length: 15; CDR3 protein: CASKTSGGSRETQYF
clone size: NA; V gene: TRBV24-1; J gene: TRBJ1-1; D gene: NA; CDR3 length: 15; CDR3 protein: CATSDGDLVDTEAFF
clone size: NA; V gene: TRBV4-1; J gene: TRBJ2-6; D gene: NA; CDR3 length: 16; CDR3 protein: CASSQVMSTGANVLTF
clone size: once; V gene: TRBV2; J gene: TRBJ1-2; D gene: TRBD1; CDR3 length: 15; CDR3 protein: CASRVMGQVEYGYTF
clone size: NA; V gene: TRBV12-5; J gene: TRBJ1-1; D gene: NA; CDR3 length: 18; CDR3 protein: CASGLASGPAVAGTEAFF
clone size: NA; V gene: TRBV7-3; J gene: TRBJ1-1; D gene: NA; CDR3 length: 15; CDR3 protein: CASSLQGSKGTEAFF
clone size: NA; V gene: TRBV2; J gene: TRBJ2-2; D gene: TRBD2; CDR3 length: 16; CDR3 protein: CASSEKSGGASGELFF
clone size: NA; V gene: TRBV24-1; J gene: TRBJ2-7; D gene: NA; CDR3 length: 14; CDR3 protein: CATSESGVSYEQYF
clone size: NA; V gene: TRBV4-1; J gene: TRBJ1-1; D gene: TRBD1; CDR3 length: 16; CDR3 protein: CASSQEQGALNTEAFF
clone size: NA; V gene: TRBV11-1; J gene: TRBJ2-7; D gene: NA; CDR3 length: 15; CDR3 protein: CASSLQRGTLYEQYF
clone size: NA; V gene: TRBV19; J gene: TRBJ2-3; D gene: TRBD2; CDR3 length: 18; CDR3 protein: CASSTGLAGVGSTDTQYF
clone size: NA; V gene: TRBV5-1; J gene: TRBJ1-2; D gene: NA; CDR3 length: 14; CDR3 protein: CASRDGRRVYGYTF
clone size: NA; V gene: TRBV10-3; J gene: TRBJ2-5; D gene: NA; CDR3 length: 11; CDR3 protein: CAISDKETQYF
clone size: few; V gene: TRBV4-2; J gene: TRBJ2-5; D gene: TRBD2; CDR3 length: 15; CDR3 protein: CASSQVAGGLETQYF
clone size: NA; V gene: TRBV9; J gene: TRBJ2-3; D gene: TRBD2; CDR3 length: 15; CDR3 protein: CASSPRGDRGDTQYF
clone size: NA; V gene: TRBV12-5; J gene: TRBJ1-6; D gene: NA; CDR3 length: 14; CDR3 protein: CASGTGGYNSPLHF
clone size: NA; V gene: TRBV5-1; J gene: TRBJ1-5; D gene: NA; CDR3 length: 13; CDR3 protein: CASSLSVDQPQHF
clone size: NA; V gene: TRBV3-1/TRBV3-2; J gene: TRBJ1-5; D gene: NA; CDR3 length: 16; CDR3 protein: CASSQGPQGSNQPQHF
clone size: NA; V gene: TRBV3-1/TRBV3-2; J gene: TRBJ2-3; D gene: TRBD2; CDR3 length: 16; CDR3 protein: CASSQNSGGITDTQYF
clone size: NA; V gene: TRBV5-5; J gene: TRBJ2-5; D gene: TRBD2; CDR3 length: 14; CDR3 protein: CASSFRLAGETQYF
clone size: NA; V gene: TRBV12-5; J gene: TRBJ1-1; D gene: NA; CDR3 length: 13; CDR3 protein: CASGLGPGGEAFF
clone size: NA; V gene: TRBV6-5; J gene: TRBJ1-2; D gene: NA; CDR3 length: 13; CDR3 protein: CASSPSGGIGYTF
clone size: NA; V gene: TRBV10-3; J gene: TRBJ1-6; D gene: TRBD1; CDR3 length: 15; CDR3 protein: CAISDMAGGSSPLHF
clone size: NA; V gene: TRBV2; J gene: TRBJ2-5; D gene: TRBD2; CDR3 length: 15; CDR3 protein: CASSLAGHNQETQYF
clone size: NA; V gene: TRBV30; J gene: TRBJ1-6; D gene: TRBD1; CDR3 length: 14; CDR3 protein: CAWSVRQGDSPLHF
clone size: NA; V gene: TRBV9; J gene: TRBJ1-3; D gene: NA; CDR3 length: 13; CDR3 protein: CASKETGGNTIYF
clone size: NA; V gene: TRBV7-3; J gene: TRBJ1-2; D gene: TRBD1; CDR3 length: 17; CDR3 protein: CASSLVPLQGAVYGYTF
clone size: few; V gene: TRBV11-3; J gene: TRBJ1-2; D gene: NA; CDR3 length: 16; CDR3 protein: CASSLPSGAANYGYTF
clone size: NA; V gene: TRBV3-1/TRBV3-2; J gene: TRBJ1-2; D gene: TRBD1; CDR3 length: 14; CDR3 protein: CASSLTGENYGYTF
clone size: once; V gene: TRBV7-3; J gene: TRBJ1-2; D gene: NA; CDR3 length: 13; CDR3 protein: CASSSPGGYGYTF